This is a list of T cell receptor beta chains from one sample in a study of post-analysis software for immune sequencing data. One entry per CDR3 protein results from TCRdb running MiXCR on the PCR reads. This sample has over 300,000 distinct CDR3 sequences, with approximately 38% found just once. The material sequenced was blood. The receptors were sampled from a girl aged 5-17 years with multiple sclerosis. Each CDR3 is given with its conserved first and last residue. The D gene is left open where the match is weak. Part of the rows lack a size; the others show once, few, many or a class for expanded clones.

clone_size j_call d_call v_call cdr3_nt cdr3_aa
- TRBJ2-7 - TRBV5-1 TGCGCCAGCAGCTCTGGGGAGGGGGCGTTGAACGAGCAGTACTTC CASSSGEGALNEQYF
- TRBJ1-1 - TRBV7-3 TGTGCCAGCAGCTTACTGGGAGGGGAAGCTTTCTTT CASSLLGGEAFF
- TRBJ2-2 - TRBV5-5 TGTGCCAGCAGCTTTGGCGGGGGCCACACCGGGGAGCTGTTTTTT CASSFGGGHTGELFF
few TRBJ2-5 - TRBV25-1 TGTGCCAGCAGTAGGGGAACCGAATACCAAGAGACCCAGTACTTC CASSRGTEYQETQYF
- TRBJ2-5 TRBD2 TRBV10-2 TGCGCCAGCAGCACAGGACTAGCGGGGGGGCCGGAGGGAGAGACCCAGTACTTC CASSTGLAGGPEGETQYF
many TRBJ2-5 - TRBV7-2 TGTGCCAGCAGCTTCTCGTACCAAGAGACCCAGTACTTC CASSFSYQETQYF
few TRBJ2-4 - TRBV28 TGTGCCAGCAGTTTATATAAAACAGGAAAAAACATTCAGTACTTC CASSLYKTGKNIQYF
few TRBJ2-7 - TRBV25-1 TGTGCCAGCAGTGAGCCGGGAGCCTCCTACGAGCAGTACTTC CASSEPGASYEQYF
- TRBJ2-1 TRBD2 TRBV4-2 TGTGCCAACAGCCGTCCTAGCGGGGGGGCCCATGAGCAGTTCTTC CANSRPSGGAHEQFF
- TRBJ2-3 TRBD1 TRBV7-3 TGTGCCAGCAGCTTATCAACAGGGGGCCTCACAGATACGCAGTATTTT CASSLSTGGLTDTQYF
- TRBJ2-3 TRBD2 TRBV5-1 TGCGCCAGCAGCCTAGCGGGGGGGCAAGATACGCAGTATTTT CASSLAGGQDTQYF
- TRBJ2-3 - TRBV7-9 TGTGCCAGCAGCACCGCCCGGGGCAGGAGCATGGATACGCAGTATTTT CASSTARGRSMDTQYF
once TRBJ2-3 TRBD2 TRBV7-6 TGTGCCAGCGCCCCCCTAGCGGGGAACACAGATACACAGTATTTT CASAPLAGNTDTQYF
- TRBJ2-7 TRBD2 TRBV20-1 TGCAGTGCTAGGGAGGCGGGAGCTATCTACGAGCAGTACTTC CSAREAGAIYEQYF
- TRBJ1-2 TRBD1 TRBV6-6 TGTGCCAGCAGTCGAAGGACAGGCCCCTATGGCTACACCTTC CASSRRTGPYGYTF
few TRBJ2-7 - TRBV5-1 TGCGCCAGCAGCTTAGGTCTAGCGTTAAACGCCTACGAGCAGTACTTC CASSLGLALNAYEQYF
- TRBJ2-5 TRBD2 TRBV9 TGTGCCAGCAGCGCAAGGCTAGCGGCTCAGGCCCAGTACTTC CASSARLAAQAQYF
- TRBJ1-4 - TRBV27 TGTGCCAGCAGTTCAGGGCTAACTAATGAAAAACTGTTTTTT CASSSGLTNEKLFF
few TRBJ2-3 - TRBV29-1 TGCAGCGGCACAGGGGCGGGGGATACGCAGTATTTT CSGTGAGDTQYF
few TRBJ2-3 - TRBV19 TGTGCCAGTAGTACCCGGGCCCCTCCAGATACGCAGTATTTT CASSTRAPPDTQYF
- TRBJ1-2 - TRBV3-1 TGTGCCAGCAGCCAAGACGCAGGGAATGGCTACACCTTC CASSQDAGNGYTF
few TRBJ2-5 - TRBV12-3/TRBV12-4 TGTGCCACTGGACTGGCCCAAGAGACCCAGTACTTC CATGLAQETQYF
few TRBJ2-1 - TRBV27 TGTGCCAGCAGTCCCCTGACGGGCATTGGGTCCTACAATGAGCAGTTCTTC CASSPLTGIGSYNEQFF
few TRBJ2-7 TRBD1 TRBV6-2/TRBV6-3 TGTGCCAGCACTTTCGGAGGACAGGGGGGCTACGAGCAGTACTTC CASTFGGQGGYEQYF
once TRBJ1-5 TRBD1 TRBV7-6 TGTGCCAGCAGCTTAGGATTACGACAGGGGAATCAGCCCCAGCATTTT CASSLGLRQGNQPQHF
- TRBJ1-6 - TRBV7-3 TGTGCCAGCAGCAGTATAGACGGGGACCATAATTCACCCCTCCACTTT CASSSIDGDHNSPLHF
- TRBJ2-7 - TRBV27 TGTGCCAGCACCCTGGCCCCGGGGGGCCATGGCGAGCAGTACTTC CASTLAPGGHGEQYF
few TRBJ2-3 TRBD1 TRBV7-8 TGTGCCAGCAGCTCCGACAGGGGTGCAGATACGCAGTATTTT CASSSDRGADTQYF
- TRBJ2-1 - TRBV19 TGTGCCAGTAGTATAGCTGGGACGCCCTACAATGAGCAGTTCTTC CASSIAGTPYNEQFF
- TRBJ2-7 - TRBV15 TGTGCCACCAGCAGGACCGGAGCAGGGGGACTATACGAGCAGTACTTC CATSRTGAGGLYEQYF
- TRBJ2-3 TRBD2 TRBV12-3/TRBV12-4 TGTGCCAGCAGTTTCCCCAGACTAGCGGGGGACAACACAGATACGCAGTATTTT CASSFPRLAGDNTDTQYF
few TRBJ2-2 - TRBV4-3 TGCGCCAGCAGCCAAGATGGCCCATTGAACACCGGGGAGCTGTTTTTT CASSQDGPLNTGELFF
- TRBJ2-1 - TRBV6-6 TGTGCCAGCAGCACTGGGGGTGAGCAGTTCTTC CASSTGGEQFF
few TRBJ1-2 TRBD1 TRBV7-9 TGTGCCAGCAGCCCCCGGGCGACAGGGGGCTATGGCTACACCTTC CASSPRATGGYGYTF
many TRBJ2-3 TRBD1 TRBV25-1 TGTGCCAGCAGCGCCGGGACAGGGGGCACAGATACGCAGTATTTT CASSAGTGGTDTQYF
- TRBJ2-5 - TRBV3-1 TGTGCCAGCAGCCCGGCCAGGTACCAAGAGACCCAGTACTTC CASSPARYQETQYF
few TRBJ1-5 TRBD1 TRBV12-3/TRBV12-4 TGTGCCAGCAGTCCAGGGGGTCCGAATCAGCCCCAGCATTTT CASSPGGPNQPQHF
- TRBJ2-7 TRBD2 TRBV5-1 TGCGCCAGCAGCTCAGGACTAGCGGCCGAGCAGTACTTC CASSSGLAAEQYF
- TRBJ2-5 - TRBV20-1 TGCAGTGCTACCGACAGTAGCTTCCAAGAGACCCAGTACTTC CSATDSSFQETQYF
few TRBJ2-3 - TRBV7-3 TGTGCCAGCAGCCCACCACACACAGATACGCAGTATTTT CASSPPHTDTQYF
- TRBJ1-4 TRBD1 TRBV12-3/TRBV12-4 TGTGCCAGCAGCCTTTACGGGACAGAAAATGAAAAACTGTTTTTT CASSLYGTENEKLFF
- TRBJ1-2 - TRBV5-1 TGCGCCAGCAGCCTGGACAACTCAGGGAACTATGGCTACACCTTC CASSLDNSGNYGYTF
- TRBJ1-5 - TRBV12-3/TRBV12-4 TGTGCCAGCAGTGCCCCCAGCAATCAGCCCCAGCATTTT CASSAPSNQPQHF